These 20 T cell receptor beta chains share one sample of origin, sequenced in a study of cytomegalovirus exposure and HLA in healthy donors. It was with 60 Vbeta and 13 Jbeta primers that the PCR ran. Data came from immunoSEQ multiplex PCR; TCRdb stores just in-frame clones and leaves some out. The sample holds 130,000 to 150,000 clones; 84% are singletons and the top ten take more than 2%. Sequences were obtained from PBMCs. All receptors come from a boy aged 2 to 10 in good health and CMV-seronegative.

This clone was detected a few times. The rearrangement uses TRBV5-6 and TRBJ2-7; 11 nucleotides line up with TRBD1. The CDR3 has 15 amino acids. V was clipped by 2 bases and J by 4 bases; unmatched bases: 5. CDR1 is SGHDT and CDR2 is YYEEEE in the germline V gene. The CDR3 region has the DNA TGTGCCAGCAGCTTTGCCGGACAGGGGGCTTACGAGCAGTACTTC. It codes for CASSFAGQGAYEQYF.

This clone was seen a handful of times. CDR3 bases: TGTGCCAGCAGCGTACTAGCGGAAGGGAGTCTAGAGACCCAGTACTTC. Amino acids: CASSVLAEGSLETQYF. The chain combines TRBV9 with TRBJ2-5, with 7 bases that match TRBD2. Germline V gene data show CDR1 as SGDLS and CDR2 as YYNGEE. The CDR3 runs 16 residues. V lost 1 base and J lost 4; bases outside the gene matches: 10.

This sequence joins TRBV4-1 and TRBJ2-1; the D gene is possibly TRBD1 (5 bases). CDR1 MGHRA and CDR2 YSYEKL come from the germline V gene. The CDR3 sequence is 15 residues long. V lost 1 base, J lost 6 bases, and 13 bases lay in between. CDR3 nucleotides: TGCGCCAGCAGCCAAGTGGGGCTCGAAAGCAATGAGCAGTTCTTC. This codes for CASSQVGLESNEQFF.

V usage is TRBV6-1 and J usage is TRBJ1-1, with D perhaps matching TRBD1 (5 bases). V was clipped by 5 bases and J by 10 bases, with 20 bases between them. The CDR3 consists of 14 residues. The germline CDR1 and CDR2 sequences are MNHNS and SASEGT. Here the CDR3 DNA reads TGTGCCAGCAGTACCTCAGGCTGGGGGGGTTTAGCTTTCTTT. Residues: CASSTSGWGGLAFF.

This clone was observed once. V is TRBV7-6 and J is TRBJ1-6, with 7 bases lining up with TRBD1. This CDR3 contains 18 residues. Germline V lookup: CDR1 SGHVS, CDR2 FNYEAQ. Trimming cost V 1 base and J 5 bases; bases outside gene matches: 11. The CDR3 spells CASSLGKGTASNNSPLHF. DNA of the CDR3: TGTGCCAGCAGCTTAGGAAAGGGGACAGCAAGTAATAATTCACCCCTCCACTTT.

V gene TRBV6-1 combines with J gene TRBJ1-1, with TRBD1 as a possible D gene (5 bases). Germline V gene lookup returns CDR1 MNHNS and CDR2 SASEGT. Between the trimmed V and J ends, which lost 6 bases and 11 bases, there was a span of 16 bases. The CDR3 runs 12 residues. The CDR3 here is CASSEKGVLAFF. The CDR3 DNA reads as TGTGCCAGCAGCGAGAAAGGGGTTTTGGCTTTCTTT.

This sequence joins TRBV27 and TRBJ1-5; a possible D gene is TRBD1 (6 bases). Trimming shortened V by 2 bases and J by 5 bases, and 16 bases separated the two germline ends. The germline V gene encodes CDR1 MNHEY and CDR2 SMNVEV (reference sequence). The CDR3 length is 16 residues. The CDR3 reads CASSLGGALLDQPQHF. The CDR3 nucleotides read TGTGCCAGCAGTTTAGGGGGCGCATTGTTGGATCAGCCCCAGCATTTT.

The gene calls are TRBV4-2 and TRBJ2-1, with TRBD2 matching 7 bases. The V gene's germline CDR1 is LGHNA and CDR2 YNFKEQ. The trim removed 2 bases at V and 3 bases at J, leaving 4 bases unmatched. This CDR3 is built from 15 residues. CDR3 loop: CASSQQSSGYNEQFF. The CDR3 DNA is TGTGCCAGCAGCCAACAATCTAGCGGCTACAATGAGCAGTTCTTC.

The gene calls are TRBV28 and TRBJ2-7; tentatively, D is TRBD2 (5 bases). The V end was cut by 11 bases, the J end by 6 bases, with 17 bases between. In germline, CDR1 is MDHEN, CDR2 SYDVKM. The CDR3 is 12 residues long. The CDR3 DNA reads as TGTGCCGGGCGAGGGCAAGTCGGCGAGCAGTACTTC. Protein: CAGRGQVGEQYF.

The chain recombines TRBV5-1 with TRBJ1-2, with D perhaps matching TRBD1 (5 bases). The CDR3 is made up of 12 amino acids. Trimming stripped 2 bases from V and 8 bases from J, with 10 bases between. Per germline, CDR1 SGHRS and CDR2 YFSETQ. Here the CDR3 DNA reads TGCGCCAGCAGCTTTACAAGGGGAGGCTACACCTTC. Amino acid sequence: CASSFTRGGYTF.

The chain links TRBV6-4 to TRBJ1-1, with 10 nucleotides matching TRBD1. CDR3 length equals 16 residues. Per the germline V gene, CDR1 is MRHNA and CDR2 is SNTAGT. J gave up 7 bases and V 3 bases, and 11 bases lay outside the gene matches. CDR3 sequence: CASSDRRGQGTYEAFF. In nucleotides, the CDR3 is TGTGCCAGCAGTGATAGACGGGGACAGGGGACTTATGAAGCTTTCTTT.

This chain joins TRBV27 and TRBJ2-7, with D tentatively TRBD2 (6 bases). CDR3 length: 15 residues. Trimming cost V 6 bases and J 1 base, with 16 bases left between them. Looked up from germline, CDR1 is MNHEY and CDR2 is SMNVEV (reference sequence). CDR3 amino acids: CASRARGRLSYEQYF. CDR3 nucleotide sequence: TGTGCCAGCAGGGCTCGGGGGAGGCTTTCCTACGAGCAGTACTTC.

The chain uses TRBV6-6 and TRBJ2-2; TRBD1 aligns across 10 bases. The CDR3 length is 16 residues. CDR1 and CDR2 from the germline V gene are MNHNY and SVGAGI (reference sequence). The V gene end was trimmed by 5 bases and the J gene end by 1 base; junction bases not matched to a gene: 4. In nucleotides, the CDR3 is TGTGCCAGCAGTAGGACAGGGGGGAAGAACACCGGGGAGCTGTTTTTT. It codes for CASSRTGGKNTGELFF.

This clone was seen once. The genes are TRBV18 and TRBJ1-2; tentative D call: TRBD1 (6 bases). Germline V lookup: CDR1 KGHSH, CDR2 LQKENI. The CDR3 consists of 16 residues. V gave up 6 bases and J gave up 5 bases, with 22 bases separating them. CDR3 in amino acids: CASSSPDRSFRYGYTF. In nucleotides, the CDR3 is TGTGCCAGCTCTTCCCCCGACAGGAGCTTTAGATATGGCTACACCTTC.

The gene calls are TRBV9 and TRBJ2-7; no reliable D call. This CDR3 is 13 amino acids long. Trimming took 2 bases from V and 1 from J, leaving 7 bases between them. In germline, CDR1 is SGDLS, CDR2 YYNGEE. CDR3 bases: TGTGCCAGCAGCGTTGGGCTATCCTACGAGCAGTACTTC. Its protein product is CASSVGLSYEQYF.

With regard to this clone: The junction does not match germline at one end; this may be a read error. The chain has TRBV7-9 and TRBJ2-7; possible D gene TRBD1, 5 bases. Germline V gene lookup returns CDR1 SEHNR and CDR2 FQNEAQ (reference sequence). The length of the CDR3 is 13 residues. CDR3 amino acids: CSSSSRVLDEQYF. CDR3 sequence (DNA): TGTTCCAGCAGCTCCAGGGTTCTCGACGAGCAGTACTTC.

V is TRBV7-3 and J is TRBJ2-3; 14 bases line up with TRBD2. Unmatched junction bases numbered 14, after V lost 2 bases and J lost 4 bases. The CDR3 extends over 20 amino acids. From germline, CDR1 is SGHTA and CDR2 FQGTGA. CDR3 region: CASSLPDYGLAGGRADTQYF. The DNA for the CDR3 is TGTGCCAGCAGCTTACCGGATTACGGACTAGCGGGGGGACGGGCAGATACGCAGTATTTT.

The chain recombines TRBV19 with TRBJ2-7; TRBD1 matches 10 bases. Germline loops: CDR1 LNHDA, CDR2 SQIVND (reference sequence). This CDR3 has 13 amino acids. The V and J ends lost 6 bases and 3 bases, in that order; junction bases with no gene match: 2. CDR3 sequence: CASSRDRGYEQYF. CDR3 DNA: TGTGCCAGTAGCCGGGACAGGGGCTACGAGCAGTACTTC.

The rearrangement uses TRBV20-1 and TRBJ1-1; D not certain. Germline CDR1 and CDR2: DFQATT and SNEGSKA (reference sequence). V shed 7 bases and J shed 4 bases, with 10 bases lying between them. This CDR3 has 11 residues. The chain's CDR3 is CSGSGVTEAFF. CDR3 nucleotides: TGCAGTGGGTCGGGAGTCACTGAAGCTTTCTTT.

V is TRBV13 and J is TRBJ1-5, with D maybe TRBD1 (5 bases). The CDR3 consists of 13 residues. Trimming took off 6 bases at V and 6 bases at J, with 12 bases between the two ends. Germline loops: CDR1 PRHDT, CDR2 FYEKMQ (reference sequence). CDR3 region: CASSSGPSQPQHF. The CDR3 DNA is TGTGCCAGCAGTTCAGGGCCCAGTCAGCCCCAGCATTTT. Together with reference TRBV13 and TRBJ1-5, the CDR3 gives the full variable domain: AAGVIQSPRHLIKEKRETATLKCYPIPRHDTVYWYQQGPGQDPQFLISFYEKMQSDKGSIPDRFSAQQFSDYHSELNMSSLELGDSALYFCASSSGPSQPQHFGDGTRLSIL.